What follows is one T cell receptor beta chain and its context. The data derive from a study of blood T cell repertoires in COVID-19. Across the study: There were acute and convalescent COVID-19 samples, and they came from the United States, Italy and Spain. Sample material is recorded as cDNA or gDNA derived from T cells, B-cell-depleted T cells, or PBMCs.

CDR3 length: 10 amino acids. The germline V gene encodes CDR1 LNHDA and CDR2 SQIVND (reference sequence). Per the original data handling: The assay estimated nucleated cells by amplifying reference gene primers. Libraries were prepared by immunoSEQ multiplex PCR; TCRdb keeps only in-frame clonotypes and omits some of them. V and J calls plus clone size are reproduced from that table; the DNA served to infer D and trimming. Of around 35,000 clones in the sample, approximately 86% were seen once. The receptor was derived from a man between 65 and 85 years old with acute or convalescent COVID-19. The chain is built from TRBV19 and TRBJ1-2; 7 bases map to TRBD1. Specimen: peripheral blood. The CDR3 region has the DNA TGTGCGACAGGGAGCTATGGCTACACCTTC. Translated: CATGSYGYTF.